Below are 14 T cell receptor beta chains sequenced from a single sample in a study of cytomegalovirus exposure and HLA in healthy donors. This PCR relied on a set of 60 Vbeta primers and 13 Jbeta primers. The table came from immunoSEQ multiplex PCR; TCRdb's copy has only in-frame clones and leaves some out. This table has 95,000 to 110,000 clones, approximately 76% appearing once. The sequenced material came from PBMCs. These TCRs come from a man in his late teens or twenties in good health and CMV-seronegative.

The V and J genes are TRBV5-4 and TRBJ2-1, with D possibly matching TRBD2 (6 bases). With 4 bases removed from V and 10 bases from J, the gap between germline ends came to 27 bases. Per germline, CDR1 SGHNT and CDR2 YYREEE (reference sequence). The length of the CDR3 is 17 residues. The CDR3 nucleotides are TGTGCCAGCAGCGCCGGGACTGTTCCCTCTCGCCGCCAGGAGCAGTTCTTC. Translating gives CASSAGTVPSRRQEQFF.

The rearrangement uses TRBV29-1 and TRBJ1-2; D is perhaps TRBD1 (6 bases). This CDR3 is built from 15 residues. Trimming took off 4 bases at V and 6 bases at J, with 21 bases between the two ends. Per germline, CDR1 SQVTM and CDR2 ANQGSEA. Written as DNA, the CDR3 is TGCAGCGTTGGGGGGCAGGACCCCAGACGCCATGGCTACACCTTC. Its translation is CSVGGQDPRRHGYTF.

This sequence joins TRBV27 and TRBJ1-1; D gene ambiguous. CDR3 size: 13 residues. CDR1 and CDR2 from the germline V gene are MNHEY and SMNVEV (reference sequence). V was trimmed by 6 bases and J by 0 bases, leaving 8 bases between them. The CDR3 here is CASRRSLNTEAFF. CDR3 sequence (DNA): TGTGCCAGCAGGAGGAGCTTGAACACTGAAGCTTTCTTT.

This clone came up once. The rearrangement uses TRBV19 and TRBJ1-5; 9 bases align to TRBD1. Germline values: CDR1 LNHDA, CDR2 SQIVND (reference sequence). Trimming removed 9 bases from V and 7 bases from J; junction bases left unmatched: 13. The CDR3 runs 15 residues. In DNA form, the CDR3 reads TGTGCCAGCCACTCGTCCGGGACAGGGTACCAGCCCCAGCATTTT. Translation: CASHSSGTGYQPQHF.

The J gene is TRBJ2-3, the V gene TRBV19, with TRBD2 identical over 8 bases. The germline V gene encodes CDR1 LNHDA and CDR2 SQIVND (reference sequence). CDR3 length: 15 amino acids. After removal of 6 bases from V and 5 bases from J, the junction contained 10 bases not matched to a gene. The CDR3: CASSLSRGGVDTQYF. Written as DNA, the CDR3 is TGTGCCAGTAGCCTGTCCCGGGGGGGCGTAGATACGCAGTATTTT.

The V gene is TRBV27, the J gene TRBJ2-3, with D possibly TRBD2 on 5 matching bases. Trimming pared 5 bases from V and 7 bases from J, leaving 22 bases between. Germline values: CDR1 MNHEY, CDR2 SMNVEV (reference sequence). The CDR3 contains 16 residues. CDR3 sequence (DNA): TGTGCCAGCAGTGGTTTTGCCCCAGGACTGCTCAATACGCAGTATTTT. It translates to CASSGFAPGLLNTQYF.

With respect to this clone: The junction does not match germline at one end; this may be a read error. V is TRBV6-5 and J is TRBJ1-6; 7 positions agree with TRBD1. Per the germline V gene, CDR1 is MNHEY and CDR2 is SVGAGI. The CDR3 sequence is 15 residues long. This CDR3 is CASSDSGQHNSPLHF. CDR3 bases: TGTGCCAGCAGTGACTCGGGACAGCATAATTCACCCCTCCACTTT.

The gene calls are TRBV5-1 and TRBJ2-1; 7 nucleotides line up with TRBD1. This CDR3 spans 14 amino acids. Germline lookup yields CDR1 SGHRS and CDR2 YFSETQ. Trimming cost V 4 bases and J 6 bases; bases outside gene matches: 7. CDR3 sequence (DNA): TGCGCCAGCAGCCCCTCCGGGACAGTCAATGAGCAGTTCTTC. Residues: CASSPSGTVNEQFF.

V and J are TRBV7-3 and TRBJ2-5, with 7 bases identical to TRBD1. Germline assignment: CDR1 SGHTA and CDR2 FQGTGA. Trimming cost V 0 bases and J 5 bases; bases outside gene matches: 3. The CDR3 covers 14 residues. CDR3 in amino acids: CASSLTGGLETQYF. The CDR3 nucleotides read TGTGCCAGCAGCTTAACAGGGGGCTTGGAGACCCAGTACTTC.

This clone was detected a few times. This chain joins TRBV19 and TRBJ1-1; the match to TRBD1 covers 8 bases. The CDR3 totals 13 residues. CDR1 is LNHDA, CDR2 SQIVND, per germline (reference sequence). Trimming took 6 bases from V and 3 from J; bases not matched to a gene: 3. CDR3 sequence (DNA): TGTGCCAGTAGCTTGACAGGGGACACTGAAGCTTTCTTT. Translating gives CASSLTGDTEAFF.

The chain uses TRBV4-2 and TRBJ2-5; 9 nucleotides agree with TRBD1. The CDR3 length is 19 residues. Looked up from germline, CDR1 is LGHNA and CDR2 is YNFKEQ. V trimming: 0 bases; J trimming: 4 bases; junction bases outside the gene matches: 15. The CDR3 reads CASSQDRGGPGTGRETQYF. The CDR3 bases are TGTGCCAGCAGCCAAGATCGGGGCGGTCCCGGGACAGGGAGAGAGACCCAGTACTTC.

In DNA, the CDR3 is TGTGCCAGCAGCCGGTCGGGACTCGAGTCCAATGAGCAGTTCTTC. Protein product: CASSRSGLESNEQFF. The chain links TRBV9 to TRBJ2-1, with D possibly matching TRBD2 (6 bases). The germline V gene has CDR1 SGDLS and CDR2 YYNGEE. This CDR3 spans 15 amino acids. V was clipped by 4 bases and J by 6 bases, with 17 bases between them. The full variable domain, rest sourced from reference TRBV9 and TRBJ2-1, is DSGVTQTPKHLITATGQRVTLRCSPRSGDLSVYWYQQSLDQGLQFLIQYYNGEERAKGNILERFSAQQFPDLHSELNLSSLELGDSALYFCASSRSGLESNEQFFGPGTRLTVL.

This chain links TRBV7-9 with TRBJ2-5; the D gene is possibly TRBD1 (6 bases). The CDR3 is 14 residues long. Trimming cost V 10 bases and J 5 bases, with 20 bases left between them. Germline-derived CDR1 and CDR2 are SEHNR and FQNEAQ (reference sequence). CDR3: CATKGGAPSETQYF. The CDR3 nucleotides are TGTGCCACCAAAGGGGGAGCACCCTCGGAGACCCAGTACTTC.

V gene TRBV5-8 combines with J gene TRBJ1-1; D not certain. V was shortened by 2 bases and J by 5 bases, with 16 bases between the two germline ends. Germline CDR1 reads SGHTS; CDR2 reads YDEGEE. The CDR3 loop spans 15 amino acids. In DNA form, the CDR3 reads TGTGCCAGCAGCTTTCTCGGGTCCCGTGGGACTGAAGCTTTCTTT. Its protein is CASSFLGSRGTEAFF.